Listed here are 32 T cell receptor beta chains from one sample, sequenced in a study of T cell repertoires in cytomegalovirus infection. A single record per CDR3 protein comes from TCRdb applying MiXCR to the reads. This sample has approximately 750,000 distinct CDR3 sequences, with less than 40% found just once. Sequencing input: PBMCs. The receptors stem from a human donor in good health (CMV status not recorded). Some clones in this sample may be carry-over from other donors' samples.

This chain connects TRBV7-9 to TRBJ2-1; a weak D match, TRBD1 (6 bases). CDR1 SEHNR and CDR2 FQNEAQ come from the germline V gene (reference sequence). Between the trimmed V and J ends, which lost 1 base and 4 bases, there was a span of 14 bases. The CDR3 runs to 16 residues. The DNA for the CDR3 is TGTGCCAGCAGCTTAGTCTCAGGGGTCAGGTACAATGAGCAGTTCTTC. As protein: CASSLVSGVRYNEQFF. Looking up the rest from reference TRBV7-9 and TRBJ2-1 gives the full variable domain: DTGVSQNPRHKITKRGQNVTFRCDPISEHNRLYWYRQTLGQGPEFLTYFQNEAQLEKSRLLSDRFSAERPKGSFSTLEIQRTEQGDSAMYLCASSLVSGVRYNEQFFGPGTRLTVL.

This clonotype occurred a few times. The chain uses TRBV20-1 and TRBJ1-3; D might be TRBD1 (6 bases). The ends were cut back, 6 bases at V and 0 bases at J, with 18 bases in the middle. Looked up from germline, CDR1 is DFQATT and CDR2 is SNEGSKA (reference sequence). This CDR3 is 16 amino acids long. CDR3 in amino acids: CSASPDSSLSGNTIYF. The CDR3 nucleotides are TGCAGTGCCAGCCCGGACAGCTCTCTCTCTGGAAACACCATATATTTT.

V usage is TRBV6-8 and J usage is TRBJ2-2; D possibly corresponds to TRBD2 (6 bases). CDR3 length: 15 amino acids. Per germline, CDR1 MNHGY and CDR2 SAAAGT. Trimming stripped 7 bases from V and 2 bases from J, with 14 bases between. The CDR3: CASTSAAGNTGELFF. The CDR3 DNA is TGTGCCAGCACCTCCGCAGCGGGTAACACCGGGGAGCTGTTTTTT.

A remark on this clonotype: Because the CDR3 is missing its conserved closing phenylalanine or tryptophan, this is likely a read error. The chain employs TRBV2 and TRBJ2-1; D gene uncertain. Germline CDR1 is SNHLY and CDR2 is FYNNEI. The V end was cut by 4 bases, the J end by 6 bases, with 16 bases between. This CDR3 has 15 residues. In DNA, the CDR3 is TGTGCCAGCAGTGTGCGAGATGCACTAAGCAATGAGCAGTTCTTA. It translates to CASSVRDALSNEQFL.

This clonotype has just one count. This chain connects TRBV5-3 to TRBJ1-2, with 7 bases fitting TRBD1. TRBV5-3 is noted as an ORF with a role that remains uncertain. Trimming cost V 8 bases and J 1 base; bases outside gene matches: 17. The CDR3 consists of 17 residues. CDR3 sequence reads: CASSQSTGHLNNYGYTF. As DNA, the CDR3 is TGTGCCAGCAGCCAATCGACAGGGCACCTGAATAACTATGGCTACACCTTC.

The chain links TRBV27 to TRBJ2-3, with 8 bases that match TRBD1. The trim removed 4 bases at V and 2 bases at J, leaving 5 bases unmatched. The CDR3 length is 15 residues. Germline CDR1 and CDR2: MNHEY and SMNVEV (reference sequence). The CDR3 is CASSSRDRYTDTQYF. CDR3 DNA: TGTGCCAGCAGTTCCAGGGACAGGTACACAGATACGCAGTATTTT.

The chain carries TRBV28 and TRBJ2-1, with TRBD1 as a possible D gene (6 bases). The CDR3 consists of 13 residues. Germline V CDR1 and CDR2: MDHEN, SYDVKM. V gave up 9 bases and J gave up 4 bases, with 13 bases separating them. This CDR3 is CASLPTGYNEQFF. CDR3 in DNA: TGTGCCAGTCTTCCCACAGGGTACAATGAGCAGTTCTTC.

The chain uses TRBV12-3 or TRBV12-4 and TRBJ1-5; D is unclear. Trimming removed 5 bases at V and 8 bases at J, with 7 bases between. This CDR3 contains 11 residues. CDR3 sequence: CASSPGKPQHF. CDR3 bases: TGTGCCAGCAGTCCAGGTAAGCCCCAGCATTTT.

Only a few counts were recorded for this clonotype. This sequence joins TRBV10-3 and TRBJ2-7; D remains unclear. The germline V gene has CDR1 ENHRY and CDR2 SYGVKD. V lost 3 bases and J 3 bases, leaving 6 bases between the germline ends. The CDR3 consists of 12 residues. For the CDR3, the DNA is TGTGCCATCAGTGATAATTTCTACGAGCAGTACTTC. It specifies CAISDNFYEQYF.

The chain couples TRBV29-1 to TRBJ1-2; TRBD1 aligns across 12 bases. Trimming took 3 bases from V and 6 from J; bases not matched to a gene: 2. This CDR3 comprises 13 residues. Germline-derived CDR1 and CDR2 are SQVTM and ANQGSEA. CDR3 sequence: CSVEGTGGNGYTF. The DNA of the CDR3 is TGCAGCGTTGAGGGGACAGGGGGCAATGGCTACACCTTC.

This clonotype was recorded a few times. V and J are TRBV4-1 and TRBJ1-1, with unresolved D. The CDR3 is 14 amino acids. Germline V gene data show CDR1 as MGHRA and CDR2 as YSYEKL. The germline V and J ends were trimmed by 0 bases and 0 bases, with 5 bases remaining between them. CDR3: CASSQEGLNTEAFF. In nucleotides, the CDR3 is TGCGCCAGCAGCCAAGAGGGCCTGAACACTGAAGCTTTCTTT.

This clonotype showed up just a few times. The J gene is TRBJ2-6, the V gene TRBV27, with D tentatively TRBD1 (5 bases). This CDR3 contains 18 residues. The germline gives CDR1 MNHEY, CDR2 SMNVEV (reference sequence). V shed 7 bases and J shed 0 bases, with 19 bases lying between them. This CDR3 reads CASIKTVGHLSGANVLTF. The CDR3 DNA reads TGTGCCAGCATTAAGACAGTGGGTCACCTCTCTGGGGCCAACGTCCTGACTTTC.

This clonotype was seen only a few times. CDR3 nucleotide sequence: TGTGCCAGCAGCAGGGGACAGGGGGCCTATGAGCAGTTCTTC. It yields the protein CASSRGQGAYEQFF. This chain connects TRBV6-1 to TRBJ2-1, with TRBD1 matching over 12 bases. The ends lost 6 bases at V and 8 bases at J; junction bases unmatched: 5. Germline CDR1 is MNHNS and CDR2 is SASEGT. The CDR3 is 14 amino acids.

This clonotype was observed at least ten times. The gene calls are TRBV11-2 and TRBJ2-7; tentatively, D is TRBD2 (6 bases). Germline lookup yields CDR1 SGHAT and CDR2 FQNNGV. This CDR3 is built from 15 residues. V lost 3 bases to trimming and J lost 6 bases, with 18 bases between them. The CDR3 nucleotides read TGTGCCAGCAGCTTTGACGGGAGTGTTTCTATCGAGCAGTACTTC. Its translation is CASSFDGSVSIEQYF.

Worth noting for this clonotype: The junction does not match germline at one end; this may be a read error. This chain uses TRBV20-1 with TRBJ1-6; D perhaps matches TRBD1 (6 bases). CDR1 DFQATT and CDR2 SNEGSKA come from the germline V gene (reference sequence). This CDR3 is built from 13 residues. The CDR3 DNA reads TGCATTGCTAGGAGGCAGGGGAATTCACCCCTCCACTTT. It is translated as CIARRQGNSPLHF.

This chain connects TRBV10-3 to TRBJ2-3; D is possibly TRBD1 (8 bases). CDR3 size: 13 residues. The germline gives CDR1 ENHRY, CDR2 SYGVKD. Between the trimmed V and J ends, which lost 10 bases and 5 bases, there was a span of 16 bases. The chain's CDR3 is CATKDREGDTQYF. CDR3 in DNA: TGTGCCACGAAGGACAGGGAGGGAGATACGCAGTATTTT.

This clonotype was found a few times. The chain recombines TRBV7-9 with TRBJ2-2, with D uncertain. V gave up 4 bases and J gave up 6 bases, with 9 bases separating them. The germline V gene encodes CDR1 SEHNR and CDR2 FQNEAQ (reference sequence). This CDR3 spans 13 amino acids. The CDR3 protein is CASSSGPPGELFF. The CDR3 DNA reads TGTGCCAGCAGCTCCGGACCGCCCGGGGAGCTGTTTTTT.

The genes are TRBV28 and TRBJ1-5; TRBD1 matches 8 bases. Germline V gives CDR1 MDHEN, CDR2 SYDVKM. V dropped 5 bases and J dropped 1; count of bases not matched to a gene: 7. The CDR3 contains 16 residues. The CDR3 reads CASSEGDRGSNQPQHF. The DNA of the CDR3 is TGTGCCAGCAGTGAGGGAGACAGGGGAAGCAATCAGCCCCAGCATTTT.

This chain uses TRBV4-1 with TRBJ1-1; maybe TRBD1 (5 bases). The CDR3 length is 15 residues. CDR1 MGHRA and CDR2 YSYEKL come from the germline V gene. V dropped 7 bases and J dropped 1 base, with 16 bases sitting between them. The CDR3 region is CASTNQGQGNTEAFF. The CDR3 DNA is TGCGCCAGCACCAACCAGGGCCAGGGGAACACTGAAGCTTTCTTT.

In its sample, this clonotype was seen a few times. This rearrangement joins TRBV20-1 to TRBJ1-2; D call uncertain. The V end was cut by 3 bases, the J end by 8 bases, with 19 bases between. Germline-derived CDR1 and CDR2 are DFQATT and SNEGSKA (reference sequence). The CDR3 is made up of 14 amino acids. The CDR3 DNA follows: TGCAGTGCTAGTGACCGCGATCTTTTGGGAGGCTACACCTTC. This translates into CSASDRDLLGGYTF.

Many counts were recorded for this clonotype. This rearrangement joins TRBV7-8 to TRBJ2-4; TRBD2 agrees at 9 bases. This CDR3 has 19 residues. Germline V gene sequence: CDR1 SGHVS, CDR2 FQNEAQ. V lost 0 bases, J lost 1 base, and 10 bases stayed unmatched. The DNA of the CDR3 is TGTGCCAGCAGCTTAGCCGTGGCGGGGGGGCTCATGGCCAAAAACATTCAGTACTTC. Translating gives CASSLAVAGGLMAKNIQYF. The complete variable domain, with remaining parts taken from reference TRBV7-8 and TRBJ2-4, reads GAGVSQSPRYKVAKRGQDVALRCDPISGHVSLFWYQQALGQGPEFLTYFQNEAQLDKSGLPSDRFFAERPEGSVSTLKIQRTQQEDSAVYLCASSLAVAGGLMAKNIQYFGAGTRLSVL.

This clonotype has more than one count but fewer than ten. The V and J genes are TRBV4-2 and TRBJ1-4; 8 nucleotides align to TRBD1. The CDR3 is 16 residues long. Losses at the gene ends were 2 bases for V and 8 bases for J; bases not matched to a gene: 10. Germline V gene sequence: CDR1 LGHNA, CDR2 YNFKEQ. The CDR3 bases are TGTGCCAGCAGCCAATCCCCGATGACAGGGGACGAAAAACTGTTTTTT. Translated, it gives CASSQSPMTGDEKLFF.

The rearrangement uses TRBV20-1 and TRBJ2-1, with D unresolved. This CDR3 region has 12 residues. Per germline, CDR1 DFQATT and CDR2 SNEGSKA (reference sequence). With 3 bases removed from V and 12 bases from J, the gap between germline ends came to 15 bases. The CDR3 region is CSASAYQAGQFF. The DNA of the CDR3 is TGCAGTGCTAGCGCTTACCAGGCTGGGCAGTTCTTC.

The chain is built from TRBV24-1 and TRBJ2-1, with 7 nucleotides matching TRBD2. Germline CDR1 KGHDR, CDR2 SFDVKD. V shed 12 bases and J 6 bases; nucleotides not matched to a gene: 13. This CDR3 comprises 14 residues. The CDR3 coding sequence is TGTGCCTCGGCTTTGAGCGGGACTACCAATGAGCAGTTCTTC. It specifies CASALSGTTNEQFF.

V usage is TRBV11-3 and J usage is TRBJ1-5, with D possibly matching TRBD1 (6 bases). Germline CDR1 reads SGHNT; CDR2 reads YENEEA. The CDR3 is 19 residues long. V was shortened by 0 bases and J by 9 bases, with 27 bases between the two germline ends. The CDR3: CASSLDLGGHRESDRPQHF. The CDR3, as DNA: TGTGCCAGCAGCTTAGATCTTGGGGGGCACAGGGAGTCCGATCGGCCCCAGCATTTT.

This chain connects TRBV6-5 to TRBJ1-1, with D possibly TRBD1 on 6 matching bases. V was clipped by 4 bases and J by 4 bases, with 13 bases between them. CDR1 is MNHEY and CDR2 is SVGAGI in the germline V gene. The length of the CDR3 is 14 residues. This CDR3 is CASSSRGQVTEAFF. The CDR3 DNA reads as TGTGCCAGCAGTTCTCGGGGGCAGGTCACTGAAGCTTTCTTT.

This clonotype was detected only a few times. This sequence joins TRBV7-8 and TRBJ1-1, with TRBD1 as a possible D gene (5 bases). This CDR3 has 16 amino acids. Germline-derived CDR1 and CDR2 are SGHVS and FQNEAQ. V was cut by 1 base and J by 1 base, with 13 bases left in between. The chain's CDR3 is CASSLELVTANTEAFF. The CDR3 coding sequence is TGTGCCAGCAGCTTAGAATTGGTGACAGCGAACACTGAAGCTTTCTTT.

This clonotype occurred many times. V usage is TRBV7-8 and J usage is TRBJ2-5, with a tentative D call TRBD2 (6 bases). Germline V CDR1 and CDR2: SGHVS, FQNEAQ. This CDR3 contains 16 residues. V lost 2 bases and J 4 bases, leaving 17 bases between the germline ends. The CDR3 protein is CASSLNRAGRRETQYF. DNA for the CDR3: TGTGCCAGCAGCTTAAATCGGGCCGGGAGACGAGAGACCCAGTACTTC.

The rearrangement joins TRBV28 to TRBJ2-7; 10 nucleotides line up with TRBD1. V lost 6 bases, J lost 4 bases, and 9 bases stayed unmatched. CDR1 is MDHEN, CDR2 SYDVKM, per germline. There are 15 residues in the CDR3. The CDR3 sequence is CASSTIGTGEYEQYF. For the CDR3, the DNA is TGTGCCAGCAGCACCATCGGGACAGGGGAATACGAGCAGTACTTC.

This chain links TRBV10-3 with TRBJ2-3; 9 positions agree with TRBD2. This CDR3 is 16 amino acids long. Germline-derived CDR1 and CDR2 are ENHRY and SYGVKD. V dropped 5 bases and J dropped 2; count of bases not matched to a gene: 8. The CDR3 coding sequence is TGTGCCATCAGTTTCCCCGGGACTAGCCCCACAGATACGCAGTATTTT. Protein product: CAISFPGTSPTDTQYF.

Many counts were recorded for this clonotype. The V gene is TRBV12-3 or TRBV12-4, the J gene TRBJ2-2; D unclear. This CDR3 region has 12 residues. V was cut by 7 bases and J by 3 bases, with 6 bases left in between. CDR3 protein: CASTQDTGELFF. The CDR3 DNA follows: TGTGCCAGCACCCAGGACACCGGGGAGCTGTTTTTT.

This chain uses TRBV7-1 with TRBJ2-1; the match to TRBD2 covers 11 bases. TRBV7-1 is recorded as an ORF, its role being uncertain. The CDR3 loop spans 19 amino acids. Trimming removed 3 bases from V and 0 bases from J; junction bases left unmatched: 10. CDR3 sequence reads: CASSSPGTSGIPSYNEQFF. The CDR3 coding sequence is TGTGCCAGCAGCTCCCCCGGGACTAGCGGAATCCCCTCCTACAATGAGCAGTTCTTC.